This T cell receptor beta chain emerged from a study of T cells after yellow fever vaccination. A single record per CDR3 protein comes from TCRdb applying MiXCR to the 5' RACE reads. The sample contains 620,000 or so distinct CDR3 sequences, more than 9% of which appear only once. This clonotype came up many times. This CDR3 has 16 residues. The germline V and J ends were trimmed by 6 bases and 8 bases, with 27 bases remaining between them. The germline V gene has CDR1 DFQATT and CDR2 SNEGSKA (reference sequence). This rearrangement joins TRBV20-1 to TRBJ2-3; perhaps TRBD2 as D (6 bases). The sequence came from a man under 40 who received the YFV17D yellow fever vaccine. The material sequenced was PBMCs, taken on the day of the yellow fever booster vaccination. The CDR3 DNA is TGCAGTGCACCAACGTCGGGAGAACGTTTAAGTGGTACGCAGTATTTT. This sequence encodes CSAPTSGERLSGTQYF.